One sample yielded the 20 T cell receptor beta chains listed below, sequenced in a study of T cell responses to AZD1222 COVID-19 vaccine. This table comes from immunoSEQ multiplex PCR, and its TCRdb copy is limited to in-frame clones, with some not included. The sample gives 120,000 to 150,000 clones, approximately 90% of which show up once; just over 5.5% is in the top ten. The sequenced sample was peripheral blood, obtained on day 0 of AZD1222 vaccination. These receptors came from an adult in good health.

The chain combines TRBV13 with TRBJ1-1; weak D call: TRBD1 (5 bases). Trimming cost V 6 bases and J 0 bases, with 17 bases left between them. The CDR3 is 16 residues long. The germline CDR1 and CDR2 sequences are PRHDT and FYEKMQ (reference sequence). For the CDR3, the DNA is TGTGCCAGCAGTAGGGGTCCCGGACCGCTGAACACTGAAGCTTTCTTT. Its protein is CASSRGPGPLNTEAFF.

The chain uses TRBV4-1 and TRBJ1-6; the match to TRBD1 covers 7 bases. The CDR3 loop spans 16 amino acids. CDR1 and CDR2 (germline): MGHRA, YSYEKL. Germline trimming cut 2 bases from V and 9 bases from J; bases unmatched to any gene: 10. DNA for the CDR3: TGCGCCAGCAGCCAATTTGGTTCAGGGGGGATTTCACCCCTCCACTTT. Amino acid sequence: CASSQFGSGGISPLHF.

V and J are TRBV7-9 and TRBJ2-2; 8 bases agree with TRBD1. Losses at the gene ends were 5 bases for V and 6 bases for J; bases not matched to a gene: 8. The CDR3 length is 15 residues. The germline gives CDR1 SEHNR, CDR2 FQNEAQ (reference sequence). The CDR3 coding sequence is TGTGCCAGCAGCCCGACAGGGGCGGTATCCGGGGAGCTGTTTTTT. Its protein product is CASSPTGAVSGELFF.

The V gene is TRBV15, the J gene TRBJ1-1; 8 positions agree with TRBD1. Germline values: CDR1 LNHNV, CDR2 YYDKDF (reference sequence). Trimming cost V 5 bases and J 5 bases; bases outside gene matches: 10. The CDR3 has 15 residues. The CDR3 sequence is CATSEQRTGRTEAFF. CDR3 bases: TGTGCCACCAGCGAACAGCGGACAGGGAGGACTGAAGCTTTCTTT.

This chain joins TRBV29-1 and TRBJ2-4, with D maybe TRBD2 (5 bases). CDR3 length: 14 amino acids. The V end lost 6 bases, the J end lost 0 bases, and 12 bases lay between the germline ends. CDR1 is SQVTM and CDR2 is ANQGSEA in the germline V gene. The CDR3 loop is CSVRAALAKNIQYF. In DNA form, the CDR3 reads TGCAGCGTCAGAGCGGCCCTAGCCAAAAACATTCAGTACTTC.

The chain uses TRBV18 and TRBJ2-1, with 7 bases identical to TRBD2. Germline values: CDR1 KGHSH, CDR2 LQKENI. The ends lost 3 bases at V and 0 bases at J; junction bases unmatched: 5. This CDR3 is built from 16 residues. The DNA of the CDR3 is TGTGCCAGCTCACCTCGCGGGGGAAGCTCCTACAATGAGCAGTTCTTC. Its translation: CASSPRGGSSYNEQFF.

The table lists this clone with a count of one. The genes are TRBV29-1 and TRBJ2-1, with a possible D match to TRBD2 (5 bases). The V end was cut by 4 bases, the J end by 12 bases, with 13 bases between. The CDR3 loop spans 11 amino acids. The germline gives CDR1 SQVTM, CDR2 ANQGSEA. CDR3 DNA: TGCAGCGTTGTGGCCCGGGAAGGGCAGTTCTTC. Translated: CSVVAREGQFF.

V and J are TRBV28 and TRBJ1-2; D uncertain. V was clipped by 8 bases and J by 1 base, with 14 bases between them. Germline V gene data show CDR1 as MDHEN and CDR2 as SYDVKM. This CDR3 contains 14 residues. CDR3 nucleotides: TGTGCCAGCGAGGGAGGAGGGTATAACTATGGCTACACCTTC. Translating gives CASEGGGYNYGYTF.

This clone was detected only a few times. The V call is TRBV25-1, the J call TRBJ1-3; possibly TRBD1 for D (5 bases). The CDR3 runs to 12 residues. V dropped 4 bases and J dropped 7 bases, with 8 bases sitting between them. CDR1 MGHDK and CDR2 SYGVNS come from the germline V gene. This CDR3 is CASSVAGNTIYF. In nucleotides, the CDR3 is TGTGCCAGCAGTGTTGCAGGGAACACCATATATTTT.

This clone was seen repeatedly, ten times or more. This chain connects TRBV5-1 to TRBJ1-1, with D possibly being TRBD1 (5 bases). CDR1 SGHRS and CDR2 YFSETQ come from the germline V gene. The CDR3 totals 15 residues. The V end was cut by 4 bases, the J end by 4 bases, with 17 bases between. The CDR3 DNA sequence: TGCGCCAGCAGCCAGACTACGGGGGTTGGCACTGAAGCTTTCTTT. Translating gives CASSQTTGVGTEAFF.

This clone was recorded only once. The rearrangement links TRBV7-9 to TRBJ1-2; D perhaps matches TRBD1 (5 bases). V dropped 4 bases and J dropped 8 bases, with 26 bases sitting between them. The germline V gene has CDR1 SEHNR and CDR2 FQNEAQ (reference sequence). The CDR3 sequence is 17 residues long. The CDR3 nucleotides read TGTGCCAGCAGCTCCCCAGACACTCTAGGGGAGACGAGGGGCTACACCTTC. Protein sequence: CASSSPDTLGETRGYTF.

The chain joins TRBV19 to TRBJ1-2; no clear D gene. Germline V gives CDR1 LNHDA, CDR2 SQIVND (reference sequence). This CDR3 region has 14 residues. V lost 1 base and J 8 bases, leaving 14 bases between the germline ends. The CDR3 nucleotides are TGTGCCAGTAGTATAGTCGGCAAAACGAAAGGCTACACCTTC. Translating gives CASSIVGKTKGYTF.

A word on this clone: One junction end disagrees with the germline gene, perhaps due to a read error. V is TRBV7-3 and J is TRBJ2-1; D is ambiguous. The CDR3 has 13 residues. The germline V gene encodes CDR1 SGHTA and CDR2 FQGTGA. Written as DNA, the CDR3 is TGTGCCAGCAGCTTATCAACCTACGATGAGCAGTTCTTC. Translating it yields CASSLSTYDEQFF.

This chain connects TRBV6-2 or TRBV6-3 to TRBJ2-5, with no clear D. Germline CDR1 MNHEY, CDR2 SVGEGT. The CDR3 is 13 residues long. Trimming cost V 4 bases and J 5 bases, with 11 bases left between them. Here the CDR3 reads CASSSSLRETQYF. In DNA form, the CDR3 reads TGTGCCAGCAGTTCTAGTCTACGGGAGACCCAGTACTTC.

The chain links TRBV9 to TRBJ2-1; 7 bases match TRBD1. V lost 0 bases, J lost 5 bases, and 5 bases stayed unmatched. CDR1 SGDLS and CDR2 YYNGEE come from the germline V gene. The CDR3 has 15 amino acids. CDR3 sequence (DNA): TGTGCCAGCAGCGTAGGAGGGACAGCTAACAATGAGCAGTTCTTC. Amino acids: CASSVGGTANNEQFF.

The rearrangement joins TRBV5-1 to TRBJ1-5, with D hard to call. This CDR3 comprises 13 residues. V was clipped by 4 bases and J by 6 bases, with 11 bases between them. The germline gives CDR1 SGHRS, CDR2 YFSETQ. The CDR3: CASSLAGSQPQHF. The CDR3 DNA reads TGCGCCAGCAGCCTGGCGGGTTCTCAGCCCCAGCATTTT. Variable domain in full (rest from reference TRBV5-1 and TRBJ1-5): KAGVTQTPRYLIKTRGQQVTLSCSPISGHRSVSWYQQTPGQGLQFLFEYFSETQRNKGNFPGRFSGRQFSNSRSEMNVSTLELGDSALYLCASSLAGSQPQHFGDGTRLSIL.

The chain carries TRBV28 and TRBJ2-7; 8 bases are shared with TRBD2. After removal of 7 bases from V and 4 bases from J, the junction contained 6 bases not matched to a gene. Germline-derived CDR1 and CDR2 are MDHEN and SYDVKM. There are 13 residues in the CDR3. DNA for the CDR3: TGTGCCAGCATTGAGGCGGGAGGATACGAGCAGTACTTC. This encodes CASIEAGGYEQYF.

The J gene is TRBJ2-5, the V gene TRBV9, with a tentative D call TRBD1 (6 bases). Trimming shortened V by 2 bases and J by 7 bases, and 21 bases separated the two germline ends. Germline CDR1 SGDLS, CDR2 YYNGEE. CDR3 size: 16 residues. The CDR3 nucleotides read TGTGCCAGCAGCGTTGGCACAGGGAGTTTAAGAAGGACCCAGTACTTC. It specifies CASSVGTGSLRRTQYF.

The CDR3 DNA reads as TGTGCCAGCAGCTTCACGATAGCGGGAGGGCCGACCGAGCAGTACTTC. Encoded protein: CASSFTIAGGPTEQYF. V gene TRBV7-9 combines with J gene TRBJ2-7, with TRBD2 matching 11 bases. Germline CDR1 and CDR2: SEHNR and FQNEAQ (reference sequence). The CDR3 loop spans 16 amino acids. Losses at the gene ends were 3 bases for V and 6 bases for J; bases not matched to a gene: 10.

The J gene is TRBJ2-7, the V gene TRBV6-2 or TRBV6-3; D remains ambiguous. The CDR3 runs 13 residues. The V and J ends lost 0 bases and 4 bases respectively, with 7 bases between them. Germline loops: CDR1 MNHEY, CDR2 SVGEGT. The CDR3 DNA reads TGTGCCAGCAGTTACTCGACGCGATACGAGCAGTACTTC. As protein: CASSYSTRYEQYF.